These T cell receptor beta chains were read from a single sample in a study of CD8+CD57+ T cells in acquired aplastic anemia. Using its own MiXCR run on the reads, TCRdb lists one record per CDR3 protein. The sample gives roughly 200,000 distinct CDR3 sequences, over 60% of which show up once; about 31% is in the top ten. The sequenced sample consisted of sorted CD4+, CD8+, or CD8+CD57+ T cells (not recorded which) from PBMCs. Receptor source: a human donor in good health. The CDR3 runs from the conserved cysteine through the conserved F or W. The order of the fields is CDR3 DNA, CDR3 protein, clone size, J gene, D gene, V gene. A D gene is named only where the DNA matches it firmly. Rows may omit the clone size; those that give it use once, few, many or a size class.

TGTGCCAGCAGTTCCGGGACAGGGTTCTTCGGGGGAGGGGAGCTGTTTTTT CASSSGTGFFGGGELFF NA TRBJ2-2 TRBD1 TRBV28
TGTGCCAGCACCTCTACGCGACAGGGCTACACCTTC CASTSTRQGYTF NA TRBJ1-2 NA TRBV7-9
TGCAGTGCCAGAGGACTAGCGGGAGTCGATCAGTACTTC CSARGLAGVDQYF NA TRBJ2-7 TRBD2 TRBV20-1
TGCGCCAGCAGCTTGGGCAGGGATAGGCAAGAGACCCAGTACTTC CASSLGRDRQETQYF NA TRBJ2-5 NA TRBV5-1
TGTGCCAGCAGCCAAGATTGGGACAGCGAGCAGTACTTC CASSQDWDSEQYF NA TRBJ2-7 TRBD1 TRBV5-8
TGTGCCAGCAGTGGGGAGGGCTATAATTCACCCCTCCACTTT CASSGEGYNSPLHF NA TRBJ1-6 NA TRBV7-8
TGTGCCAGCAGTACCGGGATTTCATTC CASSTGISF few TRBJ2-5 NA TRBV6-5
TGTGCCAGCAGCCAATACGCGGGCCAAGAGACCCAGTACTTC CASSQYAGQETQYF many TRBJ2-5 NA TRBV3-1
TGTGCCAGCAGCCTGCGGGGGAGCTACACCTTC CASSLRGSYTF once TRBJ1-2 NA TRBV9
TGTGCCAGCAGCTATGCCTACGAGCGGTACTTC CASSYAYERYF NA TRBJ2-7 NA TRBV7-2
TGTGCCAGCAGTGAATACAGGGCCAAAAGAACTGAAGCTTTCTTT CASSEYRAKRTEAFF NA TRBJ1-1 NA TRBV25-1
TGCAGTGCTGACCCAATACAGGGTTGGAGTGAAGCTTTCTTT CSADPIQGWSEAFF NA TRBJ1-1 NA TRBV20-1
TGTGCCAGCAGTTATGGACTACCGAACACCGGGGAGCTGTTTTTT CASSYGLPNTGELFF once TRBJ2-2 NA TRBV10-3
TGTGCCAGCAGTGAGACGGGCGACAGGGGTCGTTATGGCTACACCTTC CASSETGDRGRYGYTF NA TRBJ1-2 TRBD1 TRBV2
TGTGCCATTGGGGGAGGTCCCTACGAGCAGTACTTC CAIGGGPYEQYF NA TRBJ2-7 NA TRBV10-3
TGTGCCATCAAGGGGACAGCGCCGCTCTACACCTTC CAIKGTAPLYTF NA TRBJ1-2 TRBD1 TRBV10-3
TGTGCCAGCAGCTACGGCGGCAGGACTAATGAAAAACTGTTTTTT CASSYGGRTNEKLFF NA TRBJ1-4 NA TRBV7-8
TGCAGTGCTAGAGACTTGCTAGCGGGAGTGCACGAGCAGTACTTC CSARDLLAGVHEQYF once TRBJ2-7 TRBD2 TRBV20-1
TGCAGTGCTAGAAGGGACTTAACAGGAATACTGGATTCACCCCTCCACTTT CSARRDLTGILDSPLHF once TRBJ1-6 NA TRBV20-1
TGTGCCACCAGCAGTTACGGCCTGGGGTCGATCGGGGACTACGAGCAGTACTTC CATSSYGLGSIGDYEQYF few TRBJ2-7 NA TRBV15
TGTGCCAGCAAGGTGGGCGGAAGTGCAACATTC CASKVGGSATF NA TRBJ2-7 NA TRBV2
TGTGCCAGCTCACCAAAAGACGGACCCCCCTACGAGCAGTACTTC CASSPKDGPPYEQYF many TRBJ2-7 NA TRBV18
TGTGCCAGTAGTATACGGCAGGTTGGCTACGAGCAGTACTTC CASSIRQVGYEQYF NA TRBJ2-7 NA TRBV19
TGTGCCAGCAGCTTAGGACTAGCGGGGGCAGCTGGCTACACCTTC CASSLGLAGAAGYTF few TRBJ1-2 NA TRBV7-8
TGTGCCAGCAGTTTCCAGGGGGCGGATGAAGCTTTCTTT CASSFQGADEAFF NA TRBJ1-1 TRBD1 TRBV27
TGTGCCAGCAGCTTAGCCGCCAACAATGAGCAGTTCTTC CASSLAANNEQFF NA TRBJ2-1 NA TRBV9
TGTGCCAGCAGCGTAGTCGGCGGAATCGTCCGCTACAATGAGCAGTTCTTC CASSVVGGIVRYNEQFF NA TRBJ2-1 NA TRBV9
TGTGCCATCAGTGCAGGGGGGGGCCCAGGGATCTCCTACGAGCAGTACTTC CAISAGGGPGISYEQYF NA TRBJ2-7 NA TRBV10-3
TGCGCCAGCAGCGTAGCTCCCGGGCTCAGAAGTGGCACCCATACGCAGTATTTT CASSVAPGLRSGTHTQYF NA TRBJ2-3 NA TRBV9
TGTGCCAGCAGCTCTAAGGGGGGGGCAGCTGGCTACACCTTC CASSSKGGAAGYTF NA TRBJ1-2 NA TRBV7-3
TGTGCCAGCTCCTTCTTAAACCGGGACCCTACCTACGAGCAGTACTTC CASSFLNRDPTYEQYF many TRBJ2-7 NA TRBV6-5
TGCAGCGTCCAACAGGGGGTCATGGTCGGTGGCTACACCTTC CSVQQGVMVGGYTF NA TRBJ1-2 TRBD1 TRBV29-1
TGTGCCAGCAGCCAAGAGGCGGTCTCCTACAATGAGCAGTTCTTC CASSQEAVSYNEQFF many TRBJ2-1 NA TRBV4-2
TGCGCCAGCAGCCAAGGAGGACAGGGGGGTTTGGAGACCCAGTACTTC CASSQGGQGGLETQYF many TRBJ2-5 TRBD1 TRBV4-1
TGTGCCAGCAGCCGCGGACAGGGCTGGGACTATGGCTACACCTTC CASSRGQGWDYGYTF many TRBJ1-2 TRBD1 TRBV7-9
TGTGCCAGCAGCTTAACCACCGGGACAGGGTTGCATGAGCAGTTCTTC CASSLTTGTGLHEQFF NA TRBJ2-1 TRBD1 TRBV7-2
TGCGCCAGCAGCTTAGATACGGGGGACACCGGGGAGCTGTTTTTT CASSLDTGDTGELFF NA TRBJ2-2 NA TRBV5-1
TGTGCCACCAGTGATTCGGGCGGCAGTGAGCAGTACTTC CATSDSGGSEQYF NA TRBJ2-7 NA TRBV24-1
TGTGCCAGCACCCCTCTGGCGGAGAACACCGGGACAGCCCATACTACATACACCTTC CASTPLAENTGTAHTTYTF NA TRBJ1-2 TRBD1 TRBV6-5
TGCGCCAGCAGCTTGGCAGGGGGGGCGGACAATGAGCAGTTCTTC CASSLAGGADNEQFF NA TRBJ2-1 NA TRBV5-1
TGTGCCAGCAGCCAAGATTATCAGCGGGAGCAGTACTTC CASSQDYQREQYF once TRBJ2-7 NA TRBV4-2
TGTGCCAGCAGTGAATGGGAAGATACGCAGTATTTT CASSEWEDTQYF NA TRBJ2-3 NA TRBV2
TGTGCCAGCAGCGCCTCTGGGAGCACAGATACGCAGTATTTT CASSASGSTDTQYF NA TRBJ2-3 NA TRBV7-9
TGTGCCAGCAGCTTAGTTTATCCCGGGACAGCGAACTACGAGCAGTACTTC CASSLVYPGTANYEQYF NA TRBJ2-7 TRBD1 TRBV7-9
TGTGCCAGCAGGAGGGGGCAGCGCGAGCAGTACTTC CASRRGQREQYF NA TRBJ2-7 TRBD1 TRBV2